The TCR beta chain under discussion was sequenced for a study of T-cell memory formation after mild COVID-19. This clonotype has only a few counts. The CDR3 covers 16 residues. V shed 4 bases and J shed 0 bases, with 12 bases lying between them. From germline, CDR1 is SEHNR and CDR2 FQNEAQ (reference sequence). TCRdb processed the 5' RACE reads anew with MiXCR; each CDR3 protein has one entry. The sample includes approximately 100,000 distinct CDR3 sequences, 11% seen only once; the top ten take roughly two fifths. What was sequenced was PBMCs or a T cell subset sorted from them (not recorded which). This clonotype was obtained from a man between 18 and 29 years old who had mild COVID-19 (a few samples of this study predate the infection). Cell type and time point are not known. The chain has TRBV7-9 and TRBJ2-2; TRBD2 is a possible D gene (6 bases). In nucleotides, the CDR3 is TGTGCCAGCAGCTCCGAAGGGACTGCGAACACCGGGGAGCTGTTTTTT. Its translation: CASSSEGTANTGELFF.